Following are 29 T cell receptor beta chains from one sample sequenced in a study of blood T cell repertoires in COVID-19. Clones were read by immunoSEQ multiplex PCR, and TCRdb kept only the in-frame ones, dropping some. The table has roughly 100,000 clones, about 86% seen once; the top ten hold under 20%. The specimen was peripheral blood. The source is a woman older than 75 with acute or convalescent COVID-19.

This chain joins TRBV4-2 and TRBJ2-1; TRBD2 might be the D (5 bases). Germline-derived CDR1 and CDR2 are LGHNA and YNFKEQ. The CDR3 contains 13 residues. Between the trimmed V and J ends, which lost 3 bases and 5 bases, there was a span of 8 bases. The CDR3 is CASSHSRDNEQFF. In DNA form, the CDR3 reads TGTGCCAGCAGCCACTCGAGGGACAATGAGCAGTTCTTC.

The chain couples TRBV24-1 to TRBJ1-2, with D tentatively TRBD1 (6 bases). The CDR3 runs 16 residues. Trimming removed 4 bases from V and 4 bases from J, with 18 bases in between. CDR1 and CDR2 (germline): KGHDR, SFDVKD. The CDR3 sequence is CATSDARGGRSYGYTF. The CDR3 DNA is TGTGCCACCAGTGACGCGCGGGGGGGGCGCAGCTATGGCTACACCTTC.

J is TRBJ1-2 and V is TRBV28; 7 bases are a match to TRBD1. CDR3 length: 15 amino acids. Germline V lookup: CDR1 MDHEN, CDR2 SYDVKM. With 1 base clipped from V and 2 bases from J, the junction kept 4 bases outside the gene matches. CDR3 in DNA: TGTGCCAGCAGTTTATTGTTACAGGGGAACTATGGCTACACCTTC. Its protein product is CASSLLLQGNYGYTF.

The rearrangement joins TRBV5-4 to TRBJ1-1; 11 nucleotides line up with TRBD1. J lost 7 bases, V lost 4 bases, and 15 bases had no gene match. The CDR3 extends over 17 amino acids. Germline V gives CDR1 SGHNT, CDR2 YYREEE (reference sequence). The CDR3, as DNA: TGTGCCAGCAGCCTACCGGGACAGGGGGTGGTAGGGGTTGAAGCTTTCTTT. Its protein is CASSLPGQGVVGVEAFF. Variable domain in full (rest from reference TRBV5-4 and TRBJ1-1): ETGVTQSPTHLIKTRGQQVTLRCSSQSGHNTVSWYQQALGQGPQFIFQYYREEENGRGNFPPRFSGLQFPNYSSELNVNALELDDSALYLCASSLPGQGVVGVEAFFGQGTRLTVV.

The rearrangement links TRBV27 to TRBJ2-7, with D perhaps matching TRBD2 (6 bases). With 8 bases removed from V and 4 bases from J, the gap between germline ends came to 21 bases. Germline CDR1 reads MNHEY; CDR2 reads SMNVEV (reference sequence). This CDR3 has 15 residues. As DNA, the CDR3 is TGTGCCAGCGGCTCCGCCGGGACTGGGATATACGAGCAGTACTTC. This gives the protein CASGSAGTGIYEQYF.

The CDR3 DNA reads TGCAGCGTCGTGACACCCATGAACACTGAAGCTTTCTTT. Translation gives CSVVTPMNTEAFF. The chain uses TRBV29-1 and TRBJ1-1; D gene unclear. The CDR3 consists of 13 residues. Germline V lookup: CDR1 SQVTM, CDR2 ANQGSEA. Trimming left V 6 bases short and J 0 bases short, with 11 bases between.

The rearrangement links TRBV27 to TRBJ2-7; 7 bases are a match to TRBD1. This CDR3 is built from 14 residues. Germline values: CDR1 MNHEY, CDR2 SMNVEV (reference sequence). V lost 3 bases, J lost 2 bases, and 4 bases stayed unmatched. The CDR3 loop is CASSLGQGAYEQYF. The CDR3 nucleotides are TGTGCCAGCAGTTTGGGGCAGGGGGCCTACGAGCAGTACTTC.

The V gene is TRBV7-2, the J gene TRBJ1-5, with D uncertain. The CDR3 contains 14 residues. V was shortened by 6 bases and J by 4 bases, with 13 bases between the two germline ends. Germline V gives CDR1 SGHTA, CDR2 FQGNSA. The CDR3 here is CASSPNLGNQPQHF. The CDR3, as DNA: TGTGCCAGCAGTCCCAACCTCGGGAATCAGCCCCAGCATTTT.

A single count supports this clone. The chain recombines TRBV2 with TRBJ2-5, with 7 bases lining up with TRBD1. The CDR3 is made up of 15 amino acids. The V gene end was trimmed by 3 bases and the J gene end by 5 bases; junction bases not matched to a gene: 9. Germline V gives CDR1 SNHLY, CDR2 FYNNEI. This CDR3 reads CASSDRQGRRETQYF. CDR3 sequence (DNA): TGTGCCAGCAGTGATCGACAGGGACGAAGGGAGACCCAGTACTTC.

J is TRBJ1-5 and V is TRBV5-5; 9 nucleotides align to TRBD1. The germline CDR1 and CDR2 sequences are SGHKS and YYEKEE (reference sequence). With 1 base clipped from V and 2 bases from J, the junction kept 7 bases outside the gene matches. There are 17 residues in the CDR3. This CDR3 reads CASSLRGGQGGNQPQHF. The DNA for the CDR3 is TGTGCCAGCAGCTTGCGGGGGGGACAGGGAGGCAATCAGCCCCAGCATTTT.

This clone was detected only a few times. The J gene is TRBJ1-2, the V gene TRBV18; TRBD1 matches at 11 bases. This CDR3 spans 17 amino acids. J lost 0 bases, V lost 5 bases, and 8 bases had no gene match. Germline values: CDR1 KGHSH, CDR2 LQKENI. The CDR3 coding sequence is TGTGCCAGCTCAACGAGGGACAGGGGGATTTCTAACTATGGCTACACCTTC. It specifies CASSTRDRGISNYGYTF.

The chain carries TRBV19 and TRBJ1-1, with 9 bases fitting TRBD1. V was clipped by 3 bases and J by 5 bases; unmatched bases: 7. CDR1 LNHDA and CDR2 SQIVND come from the germline V gene (reference sequence). The CDR3 contains 15 residues. The CDR3 DNA follows: TGTGCCAGTAGTATGCAGACAGGGGGATTGACTGAAGCTTTCTTT. This encodes CASSMQTGGLTEAFF.

V usage is TRBV19 and J usage is TRBJ1-5; 7 nucleotides match TRBD1. This CDR3 has 16 amino acids. Germline V lookup: CDR1 LNHDA, CDR2 SQIVND (reference sequence). J gave up 1 base and V 3 bases, and 6 bases lay outside the gene matches. The CDR3 here is CASSILSRGSNQPQHF. CDR3 in DNA: TGTGCCAGTAGTATTCTTAGCAGGGGGAGCAATCAGCCCCAGCATTTT.

The chain is built from TRBV2 and TRBJ1-5; no clear D gene. Germline loops: CDR1 SNHLY, CDR2 FYNNEI. The V end lost 4 bases, the J end lost 4 bases, and 8 bases lay between the germline ends. The CDR3 is 13 residues long. The CDR3: CASSVRENQPQHF. The CDR3 coding sequence is TGTGCCAGCAGTGTCCGGGAGAATCAGCCCCAGCATTTT.

V gene TRBV18 combines with J gene TRBJ1-1, with a tentative D call TRBD1 (6 bases). From germline, CDR1 is KGHSH and CDR2 LQKENI. This CDR3 is built from 15 residues. Trimming stripped 6 bases from V and 1 base from J, with 15 bases between. CDR3 bases: TGTGCCAGCTCTTTGGATGGGGGGGCGAACACTGAAGCTTTCTTT. Its translation: CASSLDGGANTEAFF.

The J gene is TRBJ2-5, the V gene TRBV23-1; 9 bases match TRBD2. TRBV23-1 is given ORF status, its function remaining uncertain. V dropped 10 bases and J dropped 2; count of bases not matched to a gene: 14. The CDR3 has 16 amino acids. CDR3 bases: TGCGCCACCACAAATCAGAGCGGGGGGTTTCAAGAGACCCAGTACTTC. Protein sequence: CATTNQSGGFQETQYF.

Points on this clone: The same CDR3 arises from other DNA sequences in this sample as well. The J gene is TRBJ1-6, the V gene TRBV4-1; D is perhaps TRBD1 (5 bases). Germline CDR1 is MGHRA and CDR2 is YSYEKL. Trimming stripped 0 bases from V and 8 bases from J, with 17 bases between. The CDR3 is 17 residues long. The CDR3: CASSQDTARTRDSPLHF. The DNA of the CDR3 is TGCGCCAGCAGCCAAGATACGGCGAGGACAAGGGATTCACCCCTCCACTTT.

This chain connects TRBV18 to TRBJ1-2; D is unclear. The CDR3 is 13 residues long. V was pared by 6 bases and J by 1 base, with 9 bases between. Per the germline V gene, CDR1 is KGHSH and CDR2 is LQKENI. CDR3 bases: TGTGCCAGCTCTCCAGACATTAACTATGGCTACACCTTC. Translating it yields CASSPDINYGYTF.

The rearrangement joins TRBV5-1 to TRBJ2-1; no firm D call. The V end lost 4 bases, the J end lost 3 bases, and 11 bases lay between the germline ends. This CDR3 is built from 14 residues. Germline CDR1 is SGHRS and CDR2 is YFSETQ. The CDR3 coding sequence is TGCGCCAGCAGCCTGGCGAGGAGCTACAATGAGCAGTTCTTC. Its protein is CASSLARSYNEQFF.

This clone has a single count. CDR3 bases: TGTGCCATCAGATCAGACGGAACAGCCAACTACGAGCAGTACTTC. This gives the protein CAIRSDGTANYEQYF. The chain combines TRBV10-3 with TRBJ2-7; no clear D gene. The CDR3 length is 15 residues. V lost 6 bases and J lost 3, with 18 bases in between. CDR1 is ENHRY and CDR2 is SYGVKD in the germline V gene.

The V call is TRBV2, the J call TRBJ2-2; TRBD1 matches at 7 bases. Germline V gene lookup returns CDR1 SNHLY and CDR2 FYNNEI. CDR3 size: 13 residues. J gave up 5 bases and V 6 bases, and 3 bases lay outside the gene matches. Written as DNA, the CDR3 is TGTGCCAGCAGAGTACAGGGGACCGGGGAGCTGTTTTTT. As protein: CASRVQGTGELFF.

The J gene is TRBJ1-4, the V gene TRBV18, with a tentative D call TRBD1 (5 bases). CDR1 KGHSH and CDR2 LQKENI come from the germline V gene. Trimming took 3 bases from V and 0 from J, leaving 17 bases between them. This CDR3 is 18 amino acids long. This CDR3 reads CASSPQVSQGATNEKLFF. CDR3 DNA: TGTGCCAGCTCACCCCAGGTATCGCAGGGTGCAACTAATGAAAAACTGTTTTTT.

This clone was counted a single time. The chain recombines TRBV2 with TRBJ2-7; no firm D call. This CDR3 is 11 amino acids long. CDR1 is SNHLY, CDR2 FYNNEI, per germline. Trimming took off 3 bases at V and 13 bases at J, with 13 bases between the two ends. The CDR3 coding sequence is TGTGCCAGCAGTGAGCAGGTCTGGTTTTACTTC. Translated: CASSEQVWFYF. The entire variable domain, with the rest obtained from reference TRBV2 and TRBJ2-7, is as follows: EPEVTQTPSHQVTQMGQEVILRCVPISNHLYFYWYRQILGQKVEFLVSFYNNEISEKSEIFDDQFSVERPDGSNFTLKIRSTKLEDSAMYFCASSEQVWFYFGPGTRLTVT.

This sequence joins TRBV3-1 (or the pseudogene TRBV3-2) and TRBJ2-2; 8 bases agree with TRBD2. Losses at the gene ends were 5 bases for V and 6 bases for J; bases not matched to a gene: 8. Germline V gives CDR1 LGHDT, CDR2 YNNKEL (reference sequence). This CDR3 has 15 residues. The CDR3 here is CASSEGAGVSGELFF. CDR3 bases: TGTGCCAGCAGCGAGGGAGCGGGGGTTTCCGGGGAGCTGTTTTTT.

V and J are TRBV7-9 and TRBJ2-7; D uncertain. V lost 2 bases, J lost 7 bases, and 6 bases lay in between. CDR3 length equals 11 residues. The V gene's germline CDR1 is SEHNR and CDR2 FQNEAQ (reference sequence). CDR3 bases: TGTGCCAGCAGCTTATACACAGAGCAGTACTTC. Protein sequence: CASSLYTEQYF. Together with reference TRBV7-9 and TRBJ2-7, the CDR3 gives the full variable domain: DTGVSQNPRHKITKRGQNVTFRCDPISEHNRLYWYRQTLGQGPEFLTYFQNEAQLEKSRLLSDRFSAERPKGSFSTLEIQRTEQGDSAMYLCASSLYTEQYFGPGTRLTVT.

The V and J genes are TRBV28 and TRBJ1-5; possibly TRBD1 for D (6 bases). The V end was cut by 1 base, the J end by 4 bases, with 11 bases between. The length of the CDR3 is 15 residues. Per germline, CDR1 MDHEN and CDR2 SYDVKM. Here the CDR3 DNA reads TGTGCCAGCAGTTTATACAGGGTAGAAAATCAGCCCCAGCATTTT. Translation gives CASSLYRVENQPQHF.

The chain has TRBV2 and TRBJ1-3, with D unclear. CDR1 is SNHLY and CDR2 is FYNNEI in the germline V gene. This CDR3 region has 16 residues. V lost 0 bases and J 2 bases, leaving 11 bases between the germline ends. CDR3 sequence reads: CASSEAARKAGNTIYF. CDR3 nucleotides: TGTGCCAGCAGTGAAGCGGCGAGGAAGGCTGGAAACACCATATATTTT.

This clone has just a few counts. This chain links TRBV19 with TRBJ1-4; maybe TRBD1 (5 bases). The CDR3 is 19 amino acids. The germline V gene has CDR1 LNHDA and CDR2 SQIVND (reference sequence). The V end was cut by 4 bases, the J end by 0 bases, with 21 bases between. The CDR3 here is CASSKTGTLGGATNEKLFF. The DNA of the CDR3 is TGTGCCAGTAGTAAGACCGGGACGCTCGGCGGGGCAACTAATGAAAAACTGTTTTTT.

CDR3 in amino acids: CASTRDYNSPLHF. DNA of the CDR3: TGTGCCAGCACCCGGGACTATAATTCACCCCTCCACTTT. The rearrangement uses TRBV11-3 and TRBJ1-6; D call uncertain. The CDR3 is made up of 13 amino acids. V lost 7 bases to trimming and J lost 3 bases, with 7 bases between them. Germline CDR1 SGHNT, CDR2 YENEEA. The variable domain in full, completed from reference TRBV11-3 and TRBJ1-6, reads EAGVVQSPRYKIIEKKQPVAFWCNPISGHNTLYWYLQNLGQGPELLIRYENEEAVDDSQLPKDRFSAERLKGVDSTLKIQPAELGDSAVYLCASTRDYNSPLHFGNGTRLTVT.